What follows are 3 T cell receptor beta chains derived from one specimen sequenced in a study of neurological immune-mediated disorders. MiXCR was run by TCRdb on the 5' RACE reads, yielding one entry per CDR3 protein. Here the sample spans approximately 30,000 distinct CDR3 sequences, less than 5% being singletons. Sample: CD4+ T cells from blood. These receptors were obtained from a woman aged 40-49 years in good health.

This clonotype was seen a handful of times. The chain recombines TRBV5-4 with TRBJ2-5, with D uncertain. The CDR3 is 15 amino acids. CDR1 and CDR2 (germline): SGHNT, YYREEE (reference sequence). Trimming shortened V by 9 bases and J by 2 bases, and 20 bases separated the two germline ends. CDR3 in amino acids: CATRKSASPQETQYF. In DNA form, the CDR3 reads TGTGCCACACGAAAGTCGGCTAGTCCGCAAGAGACCCAGTACTTC.

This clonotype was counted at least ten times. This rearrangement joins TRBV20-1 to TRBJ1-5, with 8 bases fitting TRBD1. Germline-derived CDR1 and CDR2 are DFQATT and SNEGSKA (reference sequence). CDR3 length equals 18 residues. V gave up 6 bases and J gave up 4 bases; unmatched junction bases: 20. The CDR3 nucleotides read TGCAGTGCCCCGCGGGACAGGAAATTTCCAGTACCGAATCAGCCCCAGCATTTT. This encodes CSAPRDRKFPVPNQPQHF.

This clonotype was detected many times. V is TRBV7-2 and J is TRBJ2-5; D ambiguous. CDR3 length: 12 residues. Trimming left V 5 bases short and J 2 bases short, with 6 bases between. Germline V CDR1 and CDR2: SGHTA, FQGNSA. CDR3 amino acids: CASSRAQETQYF. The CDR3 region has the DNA TGTGCCAGCAGCCGGGCGCAAGAGACCCAGTACTTC.